Listed here is a single T cell receptor (beta chain). What it binds is unknown. A multiplex PCR was run with 60 Vbeta primers and 13 Jbeta primers. Method: immunoSEQ multiplex PCR; TCRdb's copy keeps in-frame clones and lacks some. The sample records some 90,000 clones, about 80% being singletons. The data were taken from a study of cytomegalovirus exposure and HLA in healthy donors. Donors likely had unrecorded immune exposures despite being nominally healthy when sampled. General observations from the study: Common viral pathogens seemed, in a later analysis, to connect with several of the most significant clusters. According to a later analysis, donors in an Asian-associated ancestry cluster reportedly had fewer N-insertions than the roughly 670-donor mean. As immune exposure information, only CMV serostatus was available.

Sequenced material: PBMCs. The receptor comes from a man aged 45-65 years in good health and CMV-seropositive.

The CDR3, as DNA: TGTGCCAGCAGTTCTGAGGCGACAGGGGAGACAGATACGCAGTATTTT. This translates into CASSSEATGETDTQYF. V gene TRBV6-5 combines with J gene TRBJ2-3; 8 nucleotides agree with TRBD1. J lost 3 bases, V lost 4 bases, and 9 bases had no gene match. From germline, CDR1 is MNHEY and CDR2 SVGAGI. CDR3 length: 16 residues.